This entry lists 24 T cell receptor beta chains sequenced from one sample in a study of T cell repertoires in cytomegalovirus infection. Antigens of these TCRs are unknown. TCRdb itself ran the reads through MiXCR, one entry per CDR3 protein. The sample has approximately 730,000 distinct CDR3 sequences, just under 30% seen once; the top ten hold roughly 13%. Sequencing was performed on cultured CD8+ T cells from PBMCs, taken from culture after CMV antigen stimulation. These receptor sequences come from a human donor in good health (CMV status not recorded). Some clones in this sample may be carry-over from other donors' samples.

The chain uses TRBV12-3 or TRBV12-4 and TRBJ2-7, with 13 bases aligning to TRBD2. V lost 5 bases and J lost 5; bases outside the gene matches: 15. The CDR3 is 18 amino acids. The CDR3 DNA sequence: TGTGCCAGCAGTCTTCGACTAGCGGGGGGCGACCGGAAGCACGAGCAGTACTTC. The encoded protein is CASSLRLAGGDRKHEQYF.

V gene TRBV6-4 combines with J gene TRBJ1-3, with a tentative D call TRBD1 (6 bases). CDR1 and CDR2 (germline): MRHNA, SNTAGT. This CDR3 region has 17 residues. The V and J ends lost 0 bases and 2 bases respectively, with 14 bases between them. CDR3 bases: TGTGCCAGCAGTGACTCCGAGAGGGGGAAGACTGGAAACACCATATATTTT. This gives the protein CASSDSERGKTGNTIYF.

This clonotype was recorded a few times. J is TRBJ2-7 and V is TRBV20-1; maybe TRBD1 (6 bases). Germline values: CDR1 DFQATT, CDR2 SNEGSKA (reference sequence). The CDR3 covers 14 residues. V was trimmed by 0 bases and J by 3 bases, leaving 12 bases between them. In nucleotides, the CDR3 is TGCAGTGCTAGAGACCGACAGGAGATCTACGAGCAGTACTTC. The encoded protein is CSARDRQEIYEQYF.

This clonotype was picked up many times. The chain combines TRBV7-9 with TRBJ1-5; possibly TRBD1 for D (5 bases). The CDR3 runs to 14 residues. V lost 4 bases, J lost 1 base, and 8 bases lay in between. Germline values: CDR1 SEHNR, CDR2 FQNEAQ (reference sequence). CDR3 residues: CASSSEGSNQPQHF. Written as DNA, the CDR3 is TGTGCCAGCAGCTCCGAGGGGAGCAATCAGCCCCAGCATTTT.

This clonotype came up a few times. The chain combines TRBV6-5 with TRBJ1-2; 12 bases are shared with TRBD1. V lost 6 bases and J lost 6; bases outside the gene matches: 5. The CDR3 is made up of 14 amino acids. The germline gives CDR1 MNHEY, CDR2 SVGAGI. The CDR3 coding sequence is TGTGCCAGCAGCGGGACAGGGGGCGTCGATGGCTACACCTTC. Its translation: CASSGTGGVDGYTF.

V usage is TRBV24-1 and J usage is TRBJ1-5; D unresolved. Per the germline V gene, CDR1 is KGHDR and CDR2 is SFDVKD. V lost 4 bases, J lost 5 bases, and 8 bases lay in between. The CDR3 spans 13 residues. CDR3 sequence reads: CATSDRTDQPQHF. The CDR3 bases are TGTGCCACCAGTGACCGGACCGATCAGCCCCAGCATTTT.

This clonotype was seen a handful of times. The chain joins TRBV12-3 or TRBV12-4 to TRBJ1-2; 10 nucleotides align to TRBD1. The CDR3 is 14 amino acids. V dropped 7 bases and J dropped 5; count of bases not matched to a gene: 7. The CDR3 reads CASTVRDRGYGYTF. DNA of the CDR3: TGTGCCAGCACTGTCCGGGACAGGGGTTATGGCTACACCTTC.

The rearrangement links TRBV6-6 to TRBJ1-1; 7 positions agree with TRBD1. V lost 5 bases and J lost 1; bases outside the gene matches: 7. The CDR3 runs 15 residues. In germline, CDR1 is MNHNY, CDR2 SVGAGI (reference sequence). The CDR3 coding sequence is TGTGCCAGCAGTGGGGACAGCCACCAGAACACTGAAGCTTTCTTT. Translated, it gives CASSGDSHQNTEAFF.

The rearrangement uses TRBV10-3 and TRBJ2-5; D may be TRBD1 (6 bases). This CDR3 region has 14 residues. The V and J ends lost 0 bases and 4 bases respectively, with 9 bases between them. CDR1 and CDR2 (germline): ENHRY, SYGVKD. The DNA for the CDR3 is TGTGCCATCAGTGAGTCAGGCAGGGGAGAGACCCAGTACTTC. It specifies CAISESGRGETQYF.

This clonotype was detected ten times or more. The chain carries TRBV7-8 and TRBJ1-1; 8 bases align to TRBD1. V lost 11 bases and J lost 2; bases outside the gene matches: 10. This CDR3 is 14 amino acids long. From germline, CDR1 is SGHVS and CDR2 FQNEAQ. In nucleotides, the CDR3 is TGTGCCTGCCTCCCCGGGACAGGAAACACTGAAGCTTTCTTT. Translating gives CACLPGTGNTEAFF.

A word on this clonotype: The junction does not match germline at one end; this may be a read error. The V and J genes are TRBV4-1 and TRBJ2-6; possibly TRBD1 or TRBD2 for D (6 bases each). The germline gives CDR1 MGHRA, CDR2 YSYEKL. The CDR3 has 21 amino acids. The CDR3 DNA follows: TGTGCCAGCAGCCAAGTAGGGGGGAGGCCGGGAGCCGTCTCTGGGGCCAACGTCCTGACTTTC. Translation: CASSQVGGRPGAVSGANVLTF.

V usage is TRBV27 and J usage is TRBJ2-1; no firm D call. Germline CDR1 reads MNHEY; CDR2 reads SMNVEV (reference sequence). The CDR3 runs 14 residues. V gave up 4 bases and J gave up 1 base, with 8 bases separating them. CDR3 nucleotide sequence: TGTGCCAGCAGTTCAATGATATCCTACAATGAGCAGTTCTTC. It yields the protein CASSSMISYNEQFF.

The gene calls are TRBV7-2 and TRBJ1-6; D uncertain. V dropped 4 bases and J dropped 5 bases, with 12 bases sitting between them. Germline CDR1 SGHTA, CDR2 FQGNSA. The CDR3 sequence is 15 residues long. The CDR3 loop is CASSSQTRNNSPLHF. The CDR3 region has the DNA TGTGCCAGCAGCTCCCAGACACGGAATAATTCACCCCTCCACTTT. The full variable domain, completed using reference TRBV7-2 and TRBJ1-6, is GAGVSQSPSNKVTEKGKDVELRCDPISGHTALYWYRQSLGQGLEFLIYFQGNSAPDKSGLPSDRFSAERTGGSVSTLTIQRTQQEDSAVYLCASSSQTRNNSPLHFGNGTRLTVT.

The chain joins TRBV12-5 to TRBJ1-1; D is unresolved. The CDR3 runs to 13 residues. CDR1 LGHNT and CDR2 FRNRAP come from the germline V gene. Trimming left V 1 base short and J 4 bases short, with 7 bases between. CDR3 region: CASGLDSGTEAFF. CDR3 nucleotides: TGTGCTAGTGGTTTGGACAGCGGCACTGAAGCTTTCTTT.

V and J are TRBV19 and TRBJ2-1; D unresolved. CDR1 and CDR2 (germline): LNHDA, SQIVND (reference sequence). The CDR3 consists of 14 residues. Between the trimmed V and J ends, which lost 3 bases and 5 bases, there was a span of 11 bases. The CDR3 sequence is CASSIFWEHNEQFF. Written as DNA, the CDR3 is TGTGCCAGTAGTATTTTCTGGGAACACAATGAGCAGTTCTTC.

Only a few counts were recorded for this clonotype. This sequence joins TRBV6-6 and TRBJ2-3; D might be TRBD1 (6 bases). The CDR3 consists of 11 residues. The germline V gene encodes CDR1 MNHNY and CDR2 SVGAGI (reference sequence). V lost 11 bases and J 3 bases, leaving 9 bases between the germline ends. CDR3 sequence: CACRGTDTQYF. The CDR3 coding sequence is TGTGCCTGTAGGGGGACAGATACGCAGTATTTT.

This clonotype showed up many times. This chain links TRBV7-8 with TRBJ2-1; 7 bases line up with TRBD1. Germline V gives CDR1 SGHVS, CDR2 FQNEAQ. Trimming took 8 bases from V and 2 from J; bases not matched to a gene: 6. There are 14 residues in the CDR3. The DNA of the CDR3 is TGTGCCAGCTCACCGACAGGGCCCTACAATGAGCAGTTCTTC. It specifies CASSPTGPYNEQFF. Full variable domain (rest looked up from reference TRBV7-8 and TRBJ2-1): GAGVSQSPRYKVAKRGQDVALRCDPISGHVSLFWYQQALGQGPEFLTYFQNEAQLDKSGLPSDRFFAERPEGSVSTLKIQRTQQEDSAVYLCASSPTGPYNEQFFGPGTRLTVL.

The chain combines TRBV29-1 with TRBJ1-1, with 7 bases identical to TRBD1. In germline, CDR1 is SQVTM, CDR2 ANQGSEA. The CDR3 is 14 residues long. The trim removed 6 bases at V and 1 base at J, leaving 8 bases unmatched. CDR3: CSVLDRDSNTEAFF. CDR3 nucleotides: TGCAGCGTCCTAGACAGGGACTCGAACACTGAAGCTTTCTTT.

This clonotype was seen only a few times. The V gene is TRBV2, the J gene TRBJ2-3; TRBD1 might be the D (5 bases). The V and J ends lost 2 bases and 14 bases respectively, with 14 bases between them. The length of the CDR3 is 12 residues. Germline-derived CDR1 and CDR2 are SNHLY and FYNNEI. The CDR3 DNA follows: TGTGCCAGCAGTGAAACAGGCCAAAGGCTGTATTTT. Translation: CASSETGQRLYF.

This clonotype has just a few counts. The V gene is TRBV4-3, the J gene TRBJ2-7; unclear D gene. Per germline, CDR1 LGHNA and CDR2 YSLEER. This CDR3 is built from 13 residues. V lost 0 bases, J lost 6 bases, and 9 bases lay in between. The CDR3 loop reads CASSQDRLTEQYV. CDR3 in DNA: TGCGCCAGCAGCCAAGATCGGTTAACCGAGCAGTACGTC.

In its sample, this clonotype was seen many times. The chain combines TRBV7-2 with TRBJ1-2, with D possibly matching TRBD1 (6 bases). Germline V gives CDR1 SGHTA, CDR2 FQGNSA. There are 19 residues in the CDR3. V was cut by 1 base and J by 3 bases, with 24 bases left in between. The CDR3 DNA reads TGTGCCAGCAGCTTAGGAGGAAGGACAGCGGGAGTTCTCCACTATGGCTACACCTTC. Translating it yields CASSLGGRTAGVLHYGYTF.

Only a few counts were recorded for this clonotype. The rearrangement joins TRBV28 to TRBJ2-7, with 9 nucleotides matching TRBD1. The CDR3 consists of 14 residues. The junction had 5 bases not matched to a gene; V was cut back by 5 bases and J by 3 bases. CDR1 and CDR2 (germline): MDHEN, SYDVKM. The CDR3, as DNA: TGTGCCAGCAGTCGACAGGGGGGAGACTACGAGCAGTACGTC. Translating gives CASSRQGGDYEQYV.

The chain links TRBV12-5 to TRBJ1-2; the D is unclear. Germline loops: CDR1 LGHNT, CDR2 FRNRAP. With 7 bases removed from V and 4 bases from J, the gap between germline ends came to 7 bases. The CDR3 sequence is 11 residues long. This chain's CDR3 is CASVEGYGYTF. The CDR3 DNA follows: TGTGCTAGTGTGGAGGGCTATGGCTACACCTTC.

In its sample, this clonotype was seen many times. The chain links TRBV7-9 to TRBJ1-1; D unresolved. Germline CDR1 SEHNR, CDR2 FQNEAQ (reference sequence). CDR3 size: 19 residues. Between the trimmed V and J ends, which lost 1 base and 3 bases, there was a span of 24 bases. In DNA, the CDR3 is TGTGCCAGCAGCTTAGGCTATCATTCCCCGGCGGGCGCAGACACTGAAGCTTTCTTT. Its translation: CASSLGYHSPAGADTEAFF.